Presented here are 11 T cell receptor beta chains from one specimen sequenced in a study of blood T cell repertoires in COVID-19. The protocol was immunoSEQ multiplex PCR, while the TCRdb copy is restricted to in-frame clones and leaves out a portion. The sample lists under 300,000 clones; over 75% were seen once. Source material: peripheral blood. These TCRs come from a woman aged 25 to 39 with acute or convalescent COVID-19.

The V call is TRBV7-2, the J call TRBJ2-7; 7 bases line up with TRBD2. The CDR3 runs 14 residues. Germline V gives CDR1 SGHTA, CDR2 FQGNSA. With 7 bases clipped from V and 12 bases from J, the junction kept 18 bases outside the gene matches. The CDR3 loop is CASTITSGGSEVYF. CDR3 DNA sequence: TGTGCCAGCACCATAACATCCGGCGGGAGTGAGGTGTACTTC.

The rearrangement joins TRBV5-1 to TRBJ1-5; D might be TRBD1 (6 bases). This CDR3 is 15 amino acids long. Germline V lookup: CDR1 SGHRS, CDR2 YFSETQ. The germline V and J ends were trimmed by 0 bases and 3 bases, with 10 bases remaining between them. The CDR3 protein is CASSLVAGVNQPQHF. The CDR3 DNA sequence: TGCGCCAGCAGCTTGGTGGCAGGGGTCAATCAGCCCCAGCATTTT.

This chain links TRBV12-5 with TRBJ2-5; 10 bases fit TRBD1. V lost 4 bases and J lost 5; bases outside the gene matches: 10. This CDR3 comprises 16 residues. The V gene's germline CDR1 is LGHNT and CDR2 FRNRAP. DNA of the CDR3: TGTGCTAGTGGTTATTCCTTGACAGGGGGCGCGGAGACCCAGTACTTC. Amino acids: CASGYSLTGGAETQYF.

The chain links TRBV14 to TRBJ1-4; D ambiguous. Trimming pared 0 bases from V and 0 bases from J, leaving 5 bases between. The CDR3 sequence is 15 residues long. The germline V gene encodes CDR1 SGHDN and CDR2 FVKESK. The CDR3 loop is CASSQDGATNEKLFF. In DNA form, the CDR3 reads TGTGCCAGCAGCCAAGACGGTGCAACTAATGAAAAACTGTTTTTT.

This chain's CDR3 is CASSPTSGSSLQFF. Here the CDR3 DNA reads TGTGCCAGCAGTCCCACTAGCGGGAGCTCACTTCAGTTCTTC. This chain connects TRBV6-6 to TRBJ2-1; 11 nucleotides align to TRBD2. Germline V gene data show CDR1 as MNHNY and CDR2 as SVGAGI (reference sequence). The CDR3 has 14 residues. V lost 5 bases and J lost 13; bases outside the gene matches: 10.

The chain combines TRBV9 with TRBJ2-2, with unresolved D. The V end lost 4 bases, the J end lost 5 bases, and 9 bases lay between the germline ends. Germline assignment: CDR1 SGDLS and CDR2 YYNGEE. There are 13 residues in the CDR3. This chain's CDR3 is CASSLLLTGELFF. CDR3 DNA: TGTGCCAGCAGCTTACTCTTGACCGGGGAGCTGTTTTTT.

This clone appeared a single time. The rearrangement uses TRBV5-1 and TRBJ2-1; 9 bases align to TRBD2. Per germline, CDR1 SGHRS and CDR2 YFSETQ. The CDR3 covers 15 residues. The V and J ends lost 0 bases and 8 bases, in that order; junction bases with no gene match: 6. The CDR3 loop reads CASSLGLAGLDEQFF. The DNA of the CDR3 is TGCGCCAGCAGCTTGGGTCTAGCGGGATTAGATGAGCAGTTCTTC.

The rearrangement joins TRBV12-5 to TRBJ1-6, with 8 bases matching TRBD1. V was clipped by 5 bases and J by 10 bases; unmatched bases: 7. Germline-derived CDR1 and CDR2 are LGHNT and FRNRAP. This CDR3 has 14 residues. Here the CDR3 DNA reads TGTGCTAGTGGTCCTCAGGGGGCTTTATCACCCCTCCACTTT. Protein sequence: CASGPQGALSPLHF. Variable domain in full (rest from reference TRBV12-5 and TRBJ1-6): DARVTQTPRHKVTEMGQEVTMRCQPILGHNTVFWYRQTMMQGLELLAYFRNRAPLDDSGMPKDRFSAEMPDATLATLKIQPSEPRDSAVYFCASGPQGALSPLHFGNGTRLTVT.

The chain carries TRBV5-1 and TRBJ2-7; 9 nucleotides agree with TRBD2. CDR1 and CDR2 (germline): SGHRS, YFSETQ. The CDR3 runs 15 residues. V lost 0 bases to trimming and J lost 7 bases; unmatched junction nucleotides: 8. The chain's CDR3 is CASSLDAGGPDEQYF. The CDR3 DNA sequence: TGCGCCAGCAGCTTGGACGCGGGAGGGCCTGATGAGCAGTACTTC. Full variable domain (rest looked up from reference TRBV5-1 and TRBJ2-7): KAGVTQTPRYLIKTRGQQVTLSCSPISGHRSVSWYQQTPGQGLQFLFEYFSETQRNKGNFPGRFSGRQFSNSRSEMNVSTLELGDSALYLCASSLDAGGPDEQYFGPGTRLTVT.

This chain connects TRBV7-3 to TRBJ2-1, with unresolved D. The CDR3 has 13 residues. CDR1 is SGHTA and CDR2 is FQGTGA in the germline V gene. Trimming left V 5 bases short and J 5 bases short, with 10 bases between. In nucleotides, the CDR3 is TGTGCCAGCAGCAACGATAGTAACAATGAGCAGTTCTTC. Translated, it gives CASSNDSNNEQFF.

The chain carries TRBV27 and TRBJ1-2, with a possible D match to TRBD1 (6 bases). Germline V lookup: CDR1 MNHEY, CDR2 SMNVEV (reference sequence). This CDR3 is 11 amino acids long. V was cut by 11 bases and J by 3 bases, with 10 bases left in between. DNA of the CDR3: TGTGCCGTATGGACAGACTATGGCTACACCTTC. Residues: CAVWTDYGYTF.